This T cell receptor (beta chain) was sequenced in a study of post-analysis software for immune sequencing data. This clonotype was counted at least ten times. Its antigen is not known. Unique molecular identifiers were carried by the TCR beta cDNA libraries. Out of roughly 0.85 to 10 million T cells, 480,000 or so cDNA molecules were generated. TCRdb re-called the PCR reads through MiXCR, storing one row per CDR3 protein. The sample includes 400,000 to 500,000 distinct CDR3 sequences, approximately 37% of them seen just once. Study conclusions and caveats: Batch-matched samples strongly co-clustered by F measure. TRBV segments more frequent in patients than in controls numbered about five and included TRBV5-6, TRBV5-1 and TRBV20-1.

Germline CDR1 is WNHNN and CDR2 is SYGVQD (reference sequence). Between the trimmed V and J ends, which lost 0 bases and 5 bases, there was a span of 9 bases. The CDR3 is 14 amino acids. This TCR was sampled from a girl aged 2-9 years with multiple sclerosis. Sequencing was done on a sample of blood. V and J are TRBV10-1 and TRBJ2-3; no definite D call. CDR3 amino acids: CASSESGSGDTQYF. In DNA, the CDR3 is TGCGCCAGCAGTGAGTCGGGATCGGGAGATACGCAGTATTTT.